What follows are 22 T cell receptor beta chains derived from one specimen sequenced in a study of CD8+ T cells in alopecia areata. Cells that came from pooled cutaneous lymph nodes were sorted using CD4, CD8alpha, NKG2D, NKG2ACE and other markers. Isolated RNA was reverse transcribed into cDNA used as the sequencing template. Sequencing was performed with immunoSEQ multiplex PCR; in TCRdb, only in-frame clones are kept and a portion is missing. Listed here are roughly 260,000 clones without any singletons, the top ten holding more than 1%. Sequenced input: CD4+ T cells sorted from a lymph node. The receptors derive from a C3H/HeJ mouse with alopecia areata. MHC haplotype: H2-k.

A few counts support this clone. These gene names are mouse names. Sequencing ends 4 residues short of the CDR3 end; the germline J gene provides the rest. V is TRBV13-1 and J is TRBJ1-2; no reliable D call. From germline, CDR1 is NSHNY and CDR2 SYGAGN. This CDR3 spans 11 amino acids. Trimming pared 5 bases from V and 3 bases from J, leaving 5 bases between. The covered CDR3 bases are TGTGCCAGCAGGAGGTACTCC. Its translation is CASRRYS. The full CDR3 protein is CASRRYSDYTF.

In regard to this clone: Gene names are the mouse ones. The read ends 4 residues early relative to the CDR3; the germline J gene fills the gap. This chain connects TRBV13-3 to TRBJ1-2, with TRBD1 identical over 7 bases. CDR3 size: 14 residues. Losses at the gene ends were 4 bases for V and 3 bases for J; bases not matched to a gene: 6. Germline V lookup: CDR1 NNHDY, CDR2 SYVADS. The CDR3 reads CASSNRGEDSDYTF. CDR3 bases read: TGTGCCAGCAGTAACAGGGGAGAGGACTCC.

This clone has more than one count but fewer than ten. Genes and germline are mouse. Incomplete CDR3 DNA: TGTGCCTGGAGACCGGACAGACATAACCAAGAC. This encodes CAWRPDRHNQD. The whole CDR3 protein reads CAWRPDRHNQDTQYF. The rearrangement uses TRBV31 and TRBJ2-5, with D possibly being TRBD1 (6 bases). The read is 4 residues too short to cover the CDR3 end, so that end is filled in from the germline J gene. Germline CDR1 GKSSPN, CDR2 SITVG. Trimming pared 3 bases from V and 0 bases from J, leaving 13 bases between. The CDR3 extends over 15 amino acids.

A word on this clone: The germline and genes are mouse ones. The read ends 4 residues before the CDR3 terminus; that terminus is restored from the germline J gene. This rearrangement joins TRBV17 to TRBJ2-3, with 7 bases that match TRBD1. V shed 6 bases, J shed 0 bases, and the junction held 3 bases outside the gene matches. Germline values: CDR1 MNHDT, CDR2 YYDKIL. This CDR3 comprises 14 residues. CDR3 DNA, as far as it was read: TGTGCTAGCAGAGGGGACAGCAGTGCAGAA. Amino acids: CASRGDSSAE. The whole CDR3 sequence reads CASRGDSSAETLYF.

This clone was seen more than once but under ten times. Genes and germline come from the mouse. The read ends 4 residues before the CDR3 terminus; that terminus is restored from the germline J gene. This chain joins TRBV1 and TRBJ2-7; 8 bases fit TRBD2. The CDR3 is made up of 14 amino acids. The germline V gene encodes CDR1 NSQYPW and CDR2 LRSPGD (reference sequence). The DNA read from the CDR3 is TGCACCTGCAGTGCAGTGGGGGGGGAATAT. Amino acids: CTCSAVGGEY. The entire CDR3 is CTCSAVGGEYEQYF.

A remark on this clone: This may stem from a read error, because a much larger clone lies one nucleotide away. The gene symbols are mouse symbols. The read terminates 4 residues before the CDR3 end, so the remaining end is supplied by the germline J gene. The V and J genes are TRBV14 and TRBJ2-3, with 9 bases identical to TRBD2. The junction had 3 bases not matched to a gene; V was cut back by 4 bases and J by 0 bases. The CDR3 length is 15 residues. Germline CDR1 reads SGHDT; CDR2 reads FRDEAV. CDR3 DNA (partial): TGTGCCAGCAGTCGACTGGGGGCTAGTGCAGAA. Its protein is CASSRLGASAE. The CDR3, in full, reads CASSRLGASAETLYF.

Note on this clone: All gene names here are mouse names. The CDR3 end lies 4 residues beyond the end of the read and is filled in from the germline J gene. Other DNA sequences from this sample encode an identical CDR3 as well. The chain uses TRBV19 and TRBJ1-1, with D perhaps matching TRBD1 (5 bases). Germline V gene sequence: CDR1 FNHDT, CDR2 SITEND (reference sequence). The CDR3 contains 11 residues. The CDR3 bases that were read are TGTGCCAGCAGTGGACAAACA. Protein: CASSGQT. The full CDR3 reads CASSGQTEVFF.

Remarks on this clone: The gene names here belong to mouse. The CDR3 is cut off 4 residues early in the read; its end comes from the germline J gene. The J gene is TRBJ2-2, the V gene TRBV5; 10 bases are a match to TRBD2. This CDR3 is 18 amino acids long. Looked up from germline, CDR1 is LGHNA and CDR2 is YNLKQL (reference sequence). The V and J ends lost 0 bases and 0 bases, in that order; junction bases with no gene match: 4. CDR3 DNA, as far as it was read: TGTGCCAGCAGCCAAGACTGGGGACTGGGGACAAACACCGGG. This sequence encodes CASSQDWGLGTNTG. The full-length CDR3 reads as CASSQDWGLGTNTGQLYF.

As concerns this clone: Gene names are the mouse ones. Read sequence stops 4 residues before the CDR3 end, and the germline J gene provides the missing end. This sample includes further DNA sequences coding for the same CDR3. The chain employs TRBV19 and TRBJ2-4, with TRBD2 identical over 7 bases. The CDR3 length is 16 residues. V was pared by 0 bases and J by 0 bases, with 4 bases of the junction left unmatched. Germline V gene sequence: CDR1 FNHDT, CDR2 SITEND (reference sequence). CDR3 residues: CASSIVGGGSQNTLYF. The part of the CDR3 DNA that was read is TGTGCCAGCAGTATAGTGGGGGGAGGCAGTCAAAAC.

Points on this clone: The gene symbols are mouse symbols. The read stops 4 residues short of the end of the CDR3; the missing end is completed from the germline J gene. J is TRBJ1-1 and V is TRBV19, with a weak D call TRBD1 (5 bases). CDR3 size: 14 residues. Germline assignment: CDR1 FNHDT and CDR2 SITEND (reference sequence). The sequenced part of the CDR3 DNA is TGTGCCAGCAGTATAGGCAGGGCGGGAGCA. It specifies CASSIGRAGA. The entire CDR3 reads CASSIGRAGAEVFF.

This clone was recorded a few times. The listed genes are named as in mouse. The CDR3 extends 4 residues past the end of the read, so its final part is completed from the germline J gene. The chain recombines TRBV29 with TRBJ1-1; weak D call: TRBD1 (6 bases). Per germline, CDR1 MSHET and CDR2 SYDVDS. Between the trimmed V and J ends, which lost 5 bases and 3 bases, there was a span of 10 bases. The length of the CDR3 is 13 residues. CDR3 amino acids: CASSQGRDTEVFF. Partial CDR3 DNA: TGTGCTAGCAGTCAGGGGAGAGACACA.

This clone was recorded a few times. Genes here carry mouse names. The sequenced fragment ends 4 residues before the CDR3 boundary, so the rest is inferred from the germline J gene. The chain combines TRBV13-3 with TRBJ1-2; 8 bases are a match to TRBD1. The CDR3 is made up of 14 amino acids. V lost 2 bases, J lost 4 bases, and 4 bases stayed unmatched. Germline-derived CDR1 and CDR2 are NNHDY and SYVADS. The CDR3 loop is CASSEQGGVSDYTF. The CDR3 DNA, read in part, is TGTGCCAGCAGTGAACAGGGGGGTGTCTCC.

The sample holds a few counts of this clone. Gene names are the mouse ones. The CDR3 end lies 4 residues beyond the end of the read and is filled in from the germline J gene. This chain connects TRBV31 to TRBJ2-7; possible D gene TRBD1, 6 bases. The germline V and J ends were trimmed by 1 base and 0 bases, with 10 bases remaining between them. Germline lookup yields CDR1 GKSSPN and CDR2 SITVG. The CDR3 is made up of 14 amino acids. The CDR3 bases that were read are TGTGCCTGGAGTCGCGGACAGAGCTCCTAT. This sequence encodes CAWSRGQSSY. The whole CDR3 region reads CAWSRGQSSYEQYF.

A remark on this clone: Here the gene names and germline are mouse. The observed sequence ends 4 residues before the CDR3 terminus, with the missing tail filled in from the germline J gene. Other DNA sequences of this sample code for an identical CDR3. The chain employs TRBV31 and TRBJ2-1; the match to TRBD1 covers 9 bases. The CDR3 extends over 14 amino acids. Trimming took 1 base from V and 4 from J; bases not matched to a gene: 2. Per the germline V gene, CDR1 is GKSSPN and CDR2 is SITVG. CDR3: CAWSPGQGYAEQFF. CDR3 bases read: TGTGCCTGGAGTCCCGGACAGGGGTATGCT.

In the case of this clone: Genes here carry mouse names. This same CDR3 is encoded by further DNA sequences in the sample. CDR3 amino acids: CASGAWGSAETLYF. CDR3 DNA (partial): TGTGCCAGCGGTGCTTGGGGGAGTGCAGAA. The rearrangement uses TRBV13-2 and TRBJ2-3, with D possibly matching TRBD2 (6 bases). With the read ending 4 residues before the CDR3 end, the germline J gene is used to fill in that end. This CDR3 has 14 residues. With 3 bases removed from V and 0 bases from J, the gap between germline ends came to 8 bases. CDR1 and CDR2 from the germline V gene are NNHNN and SYGAGS (reference sequence).

This clone showed up just a few times. Any gene name here is a mouse gene name. The read is 4 residues too short to cover the CDR3 end, so that end is filled in from the germline J gene. This chain links TRBV13-3 with TRBJ1-1; D is undetermined. The CDR3 is 13 residues long. CDR1 and CDR2 from the germline V gene are NNHDY and SYVADS. The germline V and J ends were trimmed by 2 bases and 1 base, with 6 bases remaining between them. Partial CDR3 DNA: TGTGCCAGCAGTGAAAACAGAAACACA. This encodes CASSENRNT. The CDR3 in its entirety is CASSENRNTEVFF.

This clone has just a few counts. Gene names and germline refer to mouse. Read sequence stops 4 residues before the CDR3 end, and the germline J gene provides the missing end. Other DNA sequences from this sample encode an identical CDR3 as well. V is TRBV13-1 and J is TRBJ2-7; 7 bases are a match to TRBD1. CDR1 and CDR2 (germline): NSHNY, SYGAGN. This CDR3 is 13 amino acids long. CDR3: CASSPPGQYEQYF. Partial CDR3 DNA: TGTGCCAGCAGTCCTCCGGGACAGTAT.

Comments on this clone: Gene and germline names: mouse. The read ends 4 residues shy of where the CDR3 ends; the end is completed using the germline J gene. The chain employs TRBV1 and TRBJ2-5, with 9 bases matching TRBD1. The CDR3 totals 15 residues. Looked up from germline, CDR1 is NSQYPW and CDR2 is LRSPGD (reference sequence). The CDR3 DNA, read in part, is TGCACCTGCAGTGCAGGGGGGGGACAGGGAGAC. Residues: CTCSAGGGQGD. In full, the CDR3 reads CTCSAGGGQGDTQYF. Drawing the rest from reference TRBV1 and TRBJ2-5, the complete variable domain is VTLLEQNPRWRLVPRGQAVNLRCILKNSQYPWMSWYQQDLQKQLQWLFTLRSPGDKEVKSLPGADYLATRVTDTELRLQVANMSQGRTLYCTCSAGGGQGDTQYFGPGTRLLVL.

On this clone itself: All gene names here are mouse names. Read data end 4 residues before the CDR3 end; the end is taken from the germline J gene. The chain uses TRBV13-3 and TRBJ2-3; 8 bases match TRBD2. V lost 4 bases and J lost 0; bases outside the gene matches: 7. CDR1 is NNHDY and CDR2 is SYVADS in the germline V gene. This CDR3 has 16 amino acids. This CDR3 is CASSLTGGSSAETLYF. The CDR3 DNA, read in part, is TGTGCCAGCAGTCTCACTGGGGGATCTAGTGCAGAA.

Points on this clone: Gene names and germline match the mouse. Read data end 4 residues before the CDR3 end; the end is taken from the germline J gene. The rearrangement joins TRBV13-2 to TRBJ2-1, with a weak D call TRBD1 (5 bases). Germline-derived CDR1 and CDR2 are NNHNN and SYGAGS (reference sequence). The V and J ends lost 3 bases and 3 bases respectively, with 10 bases between them. The CDR3 covers 14 residues. CDR3 loop: CASGAVQGYAEQFF. The CDR3 DNA, read in part, is TGTGCCAGCGGTGCGGTTCAGGGCTATGCT.

This clone was recorded a few times. Mouse germline and gene names are used. Read data end 4 residues before the CDR3 end; the end is taken from the germline J gene. The V call is TRBV19, the J call TRBJ2-2, with 11 bases fitting TRBD1. The CDR3 covers 15 residues. V gave up 4 bases and J gave up 3 bases; unmatched junction bases: 2. The germline gives CDR1 FNHDT, CDR2 SITEND (reference sequence). Partial CDR3 DNA: TGTGCCAGCAGTGGGACAGGGGGAGACACCGGG. This codes for CASSGTGGDTG. The CDR3 reads in full as CASSGTGGDTGQLYF.

Concerning this clone: Mouse gene names and germline throughout. The CDR3 end falls 4 residues outside the read, so it is completed with the germline J gene. V gene TRBV13-3 combines with J gene TRBJ2-1; TRBD2 matches at 8 bases. J was trimmed by 2 bases and V by 5 bases; bases with no gene match: 6. Germline CDR1 and CDR2: NNHDY and SYVADS. The CDR3 contains 15 residues. Here the CDR3 reads CASRLGGADYAEQFF. The part of the CDR3 DNA that was read is TGTGCCAGCAGGCTGGGGGGTGCGGACTATGCT.